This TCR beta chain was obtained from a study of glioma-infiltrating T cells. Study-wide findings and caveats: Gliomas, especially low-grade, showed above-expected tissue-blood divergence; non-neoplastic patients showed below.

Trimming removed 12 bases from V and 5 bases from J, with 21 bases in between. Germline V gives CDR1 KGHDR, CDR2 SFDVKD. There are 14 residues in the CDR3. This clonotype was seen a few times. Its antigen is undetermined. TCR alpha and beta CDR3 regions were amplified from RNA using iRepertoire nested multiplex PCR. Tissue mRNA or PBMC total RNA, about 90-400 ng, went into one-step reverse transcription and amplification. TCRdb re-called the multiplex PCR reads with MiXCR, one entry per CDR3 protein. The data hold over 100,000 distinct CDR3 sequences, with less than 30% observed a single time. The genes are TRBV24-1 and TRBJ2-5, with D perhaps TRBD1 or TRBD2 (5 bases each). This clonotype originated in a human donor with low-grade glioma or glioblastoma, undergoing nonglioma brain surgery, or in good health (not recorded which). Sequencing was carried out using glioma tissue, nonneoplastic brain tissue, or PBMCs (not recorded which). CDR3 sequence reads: CAGSRDAGRETQYF. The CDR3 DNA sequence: TGTGCCGGGTCTCGGGACGCCGGGCGGGAGACCCAGTACTTC.